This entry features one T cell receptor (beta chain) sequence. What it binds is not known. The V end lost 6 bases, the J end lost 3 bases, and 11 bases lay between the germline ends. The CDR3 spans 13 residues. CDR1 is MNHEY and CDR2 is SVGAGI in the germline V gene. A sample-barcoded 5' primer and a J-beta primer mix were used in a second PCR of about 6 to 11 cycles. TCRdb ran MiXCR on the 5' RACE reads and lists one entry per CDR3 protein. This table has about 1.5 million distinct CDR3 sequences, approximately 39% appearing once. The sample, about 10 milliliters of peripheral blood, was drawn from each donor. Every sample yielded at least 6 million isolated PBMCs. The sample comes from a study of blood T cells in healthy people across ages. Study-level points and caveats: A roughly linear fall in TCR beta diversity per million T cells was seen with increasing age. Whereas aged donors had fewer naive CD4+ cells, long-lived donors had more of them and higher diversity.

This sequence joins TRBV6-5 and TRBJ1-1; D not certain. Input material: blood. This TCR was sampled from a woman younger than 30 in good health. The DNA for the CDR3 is TGTGCCAGCAGCAAGAAGACGGACACTGAAGCTTTCTTT. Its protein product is CASSKKTDTEAFF.